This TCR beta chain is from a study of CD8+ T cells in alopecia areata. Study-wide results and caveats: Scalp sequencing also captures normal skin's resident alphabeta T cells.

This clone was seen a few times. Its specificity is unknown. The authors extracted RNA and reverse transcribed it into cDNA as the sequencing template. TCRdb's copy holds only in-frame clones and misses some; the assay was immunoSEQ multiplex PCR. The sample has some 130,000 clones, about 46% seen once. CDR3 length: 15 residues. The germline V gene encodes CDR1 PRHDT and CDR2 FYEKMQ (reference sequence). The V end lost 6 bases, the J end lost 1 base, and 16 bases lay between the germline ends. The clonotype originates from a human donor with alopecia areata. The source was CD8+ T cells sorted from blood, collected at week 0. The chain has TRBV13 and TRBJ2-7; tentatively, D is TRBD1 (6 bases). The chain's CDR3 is CASRGHRDTSYEQYF. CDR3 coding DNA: TGTGCCAGCAGAGGACACCGGGACACGTCCTACGAGCAGTACTTC.